This T cell receptor beta chain was identified during a study of blood T cell repertoires in COVID-19. Study-level information: Samples representing acute and convalescent COVID-19 were sourced from the United States, Italy and Spain. Sample material is recorded as cDNA or gDNA derived from T cells, B-cell-depleted T cells, or PBMCs.

Original handling: The assay estimated nucleated cells by amplifying reference gene primers. Assay used: immunoSEQ multiplex PCR; TCRdb lists only in-frame clones, some missing. D and trimming were read from the DNA, whereas the V and J calls and clone size are those reported in that table. This sample has 150,000 to 200,000 clones, with 80% to 90% found just once. The CDR3 is 16 residues long. Germline CDR1 MDHEN, CDR2 SYDVKM. V gave up 7 bases and J gave up 0 bases; unmatched junction bases: 3. This clone was recorded a few times. The specimen sequenced was peripheral blood. This receptor was obtained from a human donor with active or convalescent COVID-19. The donor label of this sample is uncertain. The chain joins TRBV28 to TRBJ2-2, with 12 bases aligning to TRBD2. CDR3 sequence (DNA): TGTGCCAGCACCCCTAGCGGGGGGGCGAACACCGGGGAGCTGTTTTTT. This sequence encodes CASTPSGGANTGELFF.